This TCR beta chain is drawn from a study of response to subunit inactivated influenza vaccine (dated by TCRdb to 2017 to 2018). Concerning the study at large: Deep quantitative T cell receptor repertoire profiling was used in the study to track responses to a trivalent subunit inactivated influenza vaccine.

CDR1 DFQATT and CDR2 SNEGSKA were looked up in the germline V gene (reference sequence). V is clipped by 2 bases and J by 4 bases, and the sequence between their germline boundaries is 15 bases long. Including the terminal cysteine and phenylalanine, the CDR3 comprises 14 residues. Only the CDR3 region is kept as DNA, spanning 42 bases read in frame from base 1. The library was generated by RT-PCR. The instrument given in TCRdb is Illumina HiSeq 2500. In-frame beta chains were kept once TCRdb had trimmed the public reads at Q25 with fastp and called clones with MiXCR. Each record represents a unique CDR3 protein, reported with the most common genes and DNA among its rows. For this sample there are 750,000 to 850,000 distinct CDR3 sequences; roughly 18% appear just once. Roughly a tenth of the sample goes to the ten largest clones. Overall results and qualifications from the work: The authors proposed that each seasonal influenza vaccination may bring in only a limited number of new T cells.

Comment on this clonotype: The antigen this receptor binds is unknown. No base qualities exist here, and no much larger clone lies one base off it.

The sample here was PBMCs from blood, taken less than 6 days after vaccination. The TCR sequence derives from a middle-aged man who received an inactivated influenza vaccine. Donor details come from another sample of the same person, matched by shared clones. The receptor chain draws on TRBV20-1 and TRBJ2-7; the D region may be TRBD1 or TRBD2, each matching 5 bases equally. In nucleotides, the sequence is TGCAGTGCTAGATCTCGGGACGCCCGATACGAGCAGTACTTC. This translates into CSARSRDARYEQYF.